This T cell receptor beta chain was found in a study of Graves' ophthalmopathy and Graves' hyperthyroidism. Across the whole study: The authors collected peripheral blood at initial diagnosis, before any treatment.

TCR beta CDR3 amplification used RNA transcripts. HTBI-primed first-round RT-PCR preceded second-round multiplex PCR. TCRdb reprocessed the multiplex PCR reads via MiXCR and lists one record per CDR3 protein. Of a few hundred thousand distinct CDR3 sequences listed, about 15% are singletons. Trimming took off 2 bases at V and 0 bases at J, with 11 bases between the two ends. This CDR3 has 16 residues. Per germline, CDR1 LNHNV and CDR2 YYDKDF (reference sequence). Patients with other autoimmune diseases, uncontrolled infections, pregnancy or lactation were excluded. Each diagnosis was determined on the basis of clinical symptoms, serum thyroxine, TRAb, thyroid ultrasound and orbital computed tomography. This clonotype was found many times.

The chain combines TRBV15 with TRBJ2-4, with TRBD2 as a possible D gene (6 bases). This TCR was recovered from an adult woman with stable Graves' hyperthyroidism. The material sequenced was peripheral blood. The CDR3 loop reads CATSRIPGLAKNIQYF. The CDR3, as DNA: TGTGCCACCAGCAGAATCCCGGGACTAGCCAAAAACATTCAGTACTTC.